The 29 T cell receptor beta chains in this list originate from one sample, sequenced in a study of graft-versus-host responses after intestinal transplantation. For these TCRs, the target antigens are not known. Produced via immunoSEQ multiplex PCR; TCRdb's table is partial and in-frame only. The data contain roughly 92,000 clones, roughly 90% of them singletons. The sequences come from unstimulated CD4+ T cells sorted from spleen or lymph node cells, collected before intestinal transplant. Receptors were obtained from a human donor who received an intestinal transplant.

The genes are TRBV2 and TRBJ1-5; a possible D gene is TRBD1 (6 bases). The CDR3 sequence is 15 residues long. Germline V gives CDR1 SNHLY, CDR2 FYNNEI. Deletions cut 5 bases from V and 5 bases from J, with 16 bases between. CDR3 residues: CASSPRGGRDQPQHF. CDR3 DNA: TGTGCCAGCAGTCCCCGGGGGGGGCGCGATCAGCCCCAGCATTTT.

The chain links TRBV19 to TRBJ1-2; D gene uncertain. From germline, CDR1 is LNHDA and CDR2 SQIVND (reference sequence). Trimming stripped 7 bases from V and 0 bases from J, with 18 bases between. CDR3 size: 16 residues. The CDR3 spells CASTPPHGAANYGYTF. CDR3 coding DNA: TGTGCCAGTACCCCGCCCCATGGAGCGGCTAACTATGGCTACACCTTC.

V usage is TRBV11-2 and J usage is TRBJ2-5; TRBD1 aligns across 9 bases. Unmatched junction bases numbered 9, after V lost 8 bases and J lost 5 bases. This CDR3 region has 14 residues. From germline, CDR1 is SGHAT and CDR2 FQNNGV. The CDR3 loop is CASGPTGGGETQYF. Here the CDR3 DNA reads TGTGCCAGCGGCCCCACAGGGGGCGGGGAGACCCAGTACTTC.

As DNA, the CDR3 is TGTGCCAGCACCCGGGGGGACGCCGGGGAGCTGTTTTTT. This codes for CASTRGDAGELFF. V is TRBV7-9 and J is TRBJ2-2; 7 bases fit TRBD2. Germline CDR1 reads SEHNR; CDR2 reads FQNEAQ (reference sequence). Germline trimming cut 7 bases from V and 6 bases from J; bases unmatched to any gene: 5. The CDR3 extends over 13 amino acids. Looking up the rest from reference TRBV7-9 and TRBJ2-2 gives the full variable domain: DTGVSQNPRHKITKRGQNVTFRCDPISEHNRLYWYRQTLGQGPEFLTYFQNEAQLEKSRLLSDRFSAERPKGSFSTLEIQRTEQGDSAMYLCASTRGDAGELFFGEGSRLTVL.

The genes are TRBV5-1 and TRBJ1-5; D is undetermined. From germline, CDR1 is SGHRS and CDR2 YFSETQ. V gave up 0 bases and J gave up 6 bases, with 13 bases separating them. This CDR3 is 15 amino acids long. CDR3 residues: CASSLESGVGQPQHF. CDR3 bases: TGCGCCAGCAGCTTGGAGTCCGGGGTTGGTCAGCCCCAGCATTTT.

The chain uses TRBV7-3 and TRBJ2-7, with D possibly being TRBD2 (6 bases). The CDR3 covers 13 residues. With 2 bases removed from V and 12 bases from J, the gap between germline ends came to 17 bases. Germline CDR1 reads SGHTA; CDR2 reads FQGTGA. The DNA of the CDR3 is TGTGCCAGCAGCTTATCGGGGACTGCAAGGGGGTACTTC. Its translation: CASSLSGTARGYF.

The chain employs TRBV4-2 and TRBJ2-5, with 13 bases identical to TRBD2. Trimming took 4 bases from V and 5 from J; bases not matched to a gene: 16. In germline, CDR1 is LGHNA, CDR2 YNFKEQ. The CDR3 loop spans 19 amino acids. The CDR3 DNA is TGTGCCAGCAGCCTGGGGGGGACTAGCGGGGCCCGGCGGTGGGAGACCCAGTACTTC. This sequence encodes CASSLGGTSGARRWETQYF.

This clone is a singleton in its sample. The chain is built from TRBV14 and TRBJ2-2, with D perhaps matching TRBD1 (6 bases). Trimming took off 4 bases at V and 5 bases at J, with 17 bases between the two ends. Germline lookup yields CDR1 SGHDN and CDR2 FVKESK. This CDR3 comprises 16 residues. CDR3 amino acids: CASSPRGTGRTGELFF. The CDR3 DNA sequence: TGTGCCAGCAGCCCAAGGGGTACAGGGAGAACCGGGGAGCTGTTTTTT.

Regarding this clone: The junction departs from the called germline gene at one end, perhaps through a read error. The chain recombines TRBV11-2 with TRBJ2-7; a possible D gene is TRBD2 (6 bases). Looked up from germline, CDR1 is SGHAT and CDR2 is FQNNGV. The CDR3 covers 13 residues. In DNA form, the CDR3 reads TGTGCCAGCACCTTAGCGGTTACCTACGAGCAGTACTTC. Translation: CASTLAVTYEQYF.

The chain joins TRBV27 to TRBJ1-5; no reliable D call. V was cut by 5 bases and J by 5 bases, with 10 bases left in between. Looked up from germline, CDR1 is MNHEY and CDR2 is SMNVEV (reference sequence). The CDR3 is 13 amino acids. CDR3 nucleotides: TGTGCCAGCAGTCATGCAGGCGATCAGCCCCAGCATTTT. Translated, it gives CASSHAGDQPQHF.

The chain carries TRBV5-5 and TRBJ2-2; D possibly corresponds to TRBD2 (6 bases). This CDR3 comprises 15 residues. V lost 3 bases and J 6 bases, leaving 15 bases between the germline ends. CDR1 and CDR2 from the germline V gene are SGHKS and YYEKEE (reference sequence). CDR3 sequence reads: CASSSTSLDPGELFF. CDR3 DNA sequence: TGTGCCAGCAGCTCGACTAGTTTAGATCCCGGGGAGCTGTTTTTT.

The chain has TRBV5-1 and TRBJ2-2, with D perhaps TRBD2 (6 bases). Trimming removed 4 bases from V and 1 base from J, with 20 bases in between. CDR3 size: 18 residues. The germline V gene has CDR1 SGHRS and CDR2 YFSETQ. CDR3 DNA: TGCGCCAGCAGCCTCAGTATTGGAGGGGCCCTGAACACCGGGGAGCTGTTTTTT. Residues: CASSLSIGGALNTGELFF.

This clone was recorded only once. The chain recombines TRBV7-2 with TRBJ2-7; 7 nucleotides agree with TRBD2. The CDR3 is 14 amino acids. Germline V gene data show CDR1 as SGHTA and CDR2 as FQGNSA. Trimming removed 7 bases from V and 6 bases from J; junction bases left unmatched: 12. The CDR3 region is CASTPGGTAVEQYF. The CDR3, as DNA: TGTGCCAGCACCCCCGGGGGGACGGCGGTCGAGCAGTACTTC.

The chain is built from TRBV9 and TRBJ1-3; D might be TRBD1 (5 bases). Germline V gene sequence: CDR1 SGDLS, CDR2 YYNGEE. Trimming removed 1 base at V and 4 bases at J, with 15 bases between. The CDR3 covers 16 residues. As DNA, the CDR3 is TGTGCCAGCAGCGTAAGCGGGGCCCAGACAGGAAACACCATATATTTT. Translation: CASSVSGAQTGNTIYF.

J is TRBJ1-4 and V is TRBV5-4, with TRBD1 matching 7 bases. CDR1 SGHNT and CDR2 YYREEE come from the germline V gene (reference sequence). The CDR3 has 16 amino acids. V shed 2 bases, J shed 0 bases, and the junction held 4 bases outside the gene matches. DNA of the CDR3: TGTGCCAGCAGCTTCCTTACAGGGGCAACTAATGAAAAACTGTTTTTT. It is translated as CASSFLTGATNEKLFF.

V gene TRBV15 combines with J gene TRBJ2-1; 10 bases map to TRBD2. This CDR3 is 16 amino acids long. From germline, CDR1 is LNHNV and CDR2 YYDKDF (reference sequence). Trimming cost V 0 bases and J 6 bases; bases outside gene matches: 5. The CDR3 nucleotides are TGTGCCACCAGCAGAGATCCTAGCGGGGGCCTCAATGAGCAGTTCTTC. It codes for CATSRDPSGGLNEQFF.

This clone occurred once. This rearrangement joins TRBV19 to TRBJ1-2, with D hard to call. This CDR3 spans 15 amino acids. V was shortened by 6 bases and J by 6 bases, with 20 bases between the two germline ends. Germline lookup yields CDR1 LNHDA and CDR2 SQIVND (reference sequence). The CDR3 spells CASRSEATVRNGYTF. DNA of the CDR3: TGTGCCAGTAGGTCCGAGGCCACGGTTAGGAATGGCTACACCTTC.

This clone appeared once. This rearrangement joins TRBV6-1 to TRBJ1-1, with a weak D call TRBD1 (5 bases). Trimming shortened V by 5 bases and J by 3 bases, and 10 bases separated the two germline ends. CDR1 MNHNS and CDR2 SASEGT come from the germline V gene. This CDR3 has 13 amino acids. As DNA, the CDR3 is TGTGCCAGCAGTACCGACAGTTACACTGAAGCTTTCTTT. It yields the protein CASSTDSYTEAFF.

CDR3 in amino acids: CASAEFSGGVPYEQYF. The CDR3, as DNA: TGCGCCAGCGCAGAGTTTAGCGGGGGGGTTCCCTACGAGCAGTACTTC. The genes are TRBV10-2 and TRBJ2-7, with TRBD2 matching over 11 bases. The ends lost 8 bases at V and 2 bases at J; junction bases unmatched: 11. CDR3 length: 16 amino acids. Germline CDR1 is WSHSY and CDR2 is SAAADI.

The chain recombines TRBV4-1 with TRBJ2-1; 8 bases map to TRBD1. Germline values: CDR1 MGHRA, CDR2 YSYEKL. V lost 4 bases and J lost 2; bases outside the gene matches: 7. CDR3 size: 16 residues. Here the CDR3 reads CASSPDPGQAYNEQFF. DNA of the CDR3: TGCGCCAGCAGCCCTGACCCGGGACAGGCCTACAATGAGCAGTTCTTC.

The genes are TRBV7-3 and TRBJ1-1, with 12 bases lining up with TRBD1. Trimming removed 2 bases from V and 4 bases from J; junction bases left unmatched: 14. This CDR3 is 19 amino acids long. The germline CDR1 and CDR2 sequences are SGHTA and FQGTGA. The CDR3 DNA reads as TGTGCCAGCAGCTTAGCACCCCAAGGGACAGGGGGCAGTGGCACTGAAGCTTTCTTT. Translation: CASSLAPQGTGGSGTEAFF. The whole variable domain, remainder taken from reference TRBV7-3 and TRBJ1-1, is GAGVSQTPSNKVTEKGKYVELRCDPISGHTALYWYRQSLGQGPEFLIYFQGTGAADDSGLPNDRFFAVRPEGSVSTLKIQRTERGDSAVYLCASSLAPQGTGGSGTEAFFGQGTRLTVV.

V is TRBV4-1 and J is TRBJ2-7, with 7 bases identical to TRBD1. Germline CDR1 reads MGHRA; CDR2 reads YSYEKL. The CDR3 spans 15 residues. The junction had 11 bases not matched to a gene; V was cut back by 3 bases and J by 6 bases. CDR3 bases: TGCGCCAGCAGCCATGAAGGGGGACAGTATGGCGAGCAGTACTTC. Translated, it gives CASSHEGGQYGEQYF.

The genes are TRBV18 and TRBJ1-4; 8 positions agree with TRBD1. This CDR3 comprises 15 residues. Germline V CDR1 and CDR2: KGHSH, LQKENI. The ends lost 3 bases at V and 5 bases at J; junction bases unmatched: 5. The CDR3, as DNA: TGTGCCAGCTCACCCCCCCGGGACAGGAATGAAAAACTGTTTTTT. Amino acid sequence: CASSPPRDRNEKLFF.

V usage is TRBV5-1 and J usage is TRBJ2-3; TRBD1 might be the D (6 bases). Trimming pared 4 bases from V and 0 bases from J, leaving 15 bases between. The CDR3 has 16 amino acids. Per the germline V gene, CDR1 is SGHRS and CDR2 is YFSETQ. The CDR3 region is CASSQTAGVSTDTQYF. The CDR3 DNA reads TGCGCCAGCAGCCAAACTGCAGGGGTTAGCACAGATACGCAGTATTTT.

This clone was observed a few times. The CDR3 DNA reads as TGTGCCAGCAGTTACTCGTTCGGAGCTTTCTTT. It translates to CASSYSFGAFF. V usage is TRBV6-6 and J usage is TRBJ1-1; D remains unclear. V was pared by 0 bases and J by 10 bases, with 6 bases between. The CDR3 consists of 11 residues. Germline CDR1 reads MNHNY; CDR2 reads SVGAGI (reference sequence).

The CDR3 loop reads CASSPGTDTQYF. The CDR3 nucleotides read TGTGCCAGCAGTCCAGGCACAGATACGCAGTATTTT. The chain links TRBV27 to TRBJ2-3; D is ambiguous. V was trimmed by 5 bases and J by 1 base, leaving 4 bases between them. Per the germline V gene, CDR1 is MNHEY and CDR2 is SMNVEV (reference sequence). The CDR3 runs to 12 residues.

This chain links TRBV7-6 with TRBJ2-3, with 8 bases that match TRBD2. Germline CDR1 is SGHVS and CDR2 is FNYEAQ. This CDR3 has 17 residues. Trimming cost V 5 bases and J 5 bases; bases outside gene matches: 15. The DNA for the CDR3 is TGTGCCAGCAGCAAAAGAGCGGGGGCGTCCTTGGGAGATACGCAGTATTTT. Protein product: CASSKRAGASLGDTQYF.

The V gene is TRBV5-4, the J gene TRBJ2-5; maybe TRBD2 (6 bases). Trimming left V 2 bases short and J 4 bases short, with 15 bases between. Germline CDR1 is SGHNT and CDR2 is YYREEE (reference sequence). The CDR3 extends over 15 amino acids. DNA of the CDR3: TGTGCCAGCAGCTTCGGACCCCCGGGGGTAGAGACCCAGTACTTC. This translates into CASSFGPPGVETQYF.

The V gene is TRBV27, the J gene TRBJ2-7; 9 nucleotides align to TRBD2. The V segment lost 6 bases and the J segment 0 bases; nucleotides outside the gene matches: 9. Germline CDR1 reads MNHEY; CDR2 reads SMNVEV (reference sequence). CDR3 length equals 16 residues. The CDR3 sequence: CASRALSGGLSYEQYF. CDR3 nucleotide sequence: TGTGCCAGCAGAGCCCTTAGCGGGGGCCTCTCCTACGAGCAGTACTTC.